This T cell receptor (beta chain) was captured in a study of T cell changes during pregnancy in multiple sclerosis. The data were produced by immunoSEQ multiplex PCR, yet TCRdb's version contains in-frame clones alone and is incomplete. Altogether tens of thousands of clones are present, approximately 94% being singletons, with the ten largest covering around 0.38%. V was clipped by 5 bases and J by 5 bases; unmatched bases: 16. CDR3 length equals 18 residues. Germline loops: CDR1 SGHTS, CDR2 YDEGEE. This TCR was recovered from a female donor with multiple sclerosis, enrolled in a pregnancy study. The material was CD4+ T cells from peripheral blood mononuclear cells, obtained in the second trimester of pregnancy. The chain couples TRBV5-8 to TRBJ2-7; 13 bases are a match to TRBD2. CDR3 nucleotide sequence: TGTGCCAGCAGGGGGGACAGGTGGACTAGCGGGAGCTTCAACGAGCAGTACTTC. Residues: CASRGDRWTSGSFNEQYF.